The 6 T cell receptor beta chains below were found in one sample sequenced in a study of cytomegalovirus exposure and HLA in healthy donors. Assay used: immunoSEQ multiplex PCR; TCRdb lists only in-frame clones, some missing. The data contain fewer than 120,000 clones, around 87% of them seen just once; the ten biggest clones take up roughly 1.4%. The sequencing sample was made of PBMCs. The receptors originated from a woman under 40 in good health and CMV-seropositive.

DNA for the CDR3: TGTGCCAGTAGTATTGAGGTGTGGAGGGATCAGCCCCAGCATTTT. This encodes CASSIEVWRDQPQHF. The chain couples TRBV19 to TRBJ1-5; D unresolved. CDR1 is LNHDA and CDR2 is SQIVND in the germline V gene (reference sequence). There are 15 residues in the CDR3. V was clipped by 3 bases and J by 5 bases, with 14 bases between them. Looking up the rest from reference TRBV19 and TRBJ1-5 gives the full variable domain: DGGITQSPKYLFRKEGQNVTLSCEQNLNHDAMYWYRQDPGQGLRLIYYSQIVNDFQKGDIAEGYSVSREKKESFPLTVTSAQKNPTAFYLCASSIEVWRDQPQHFGDGTRLSIL.

The chain links TRBV28 to TRBJ2-3, with TRBD2 matching 14 bases. Germline trimming cut 6 bases from V and 3 bases from J; bases unmatched to any gene: 11. The CDR3 extends over 18 amino acids. CDR1 is MDHEN, CDR2 SYDVKM, per germline. CDR3 protein: CASSSPPGTSGRTDTQYF. CDR3 nucleotide sequence: TGTGCCAGCAGCTCCCCCCCCGGGACTAGCGGGAGAACAGATACGCAGTATTTT.

This chain uses TRBV7-9 with TRBJ1-5; D unresolved. Trimming left V 1 base short and J 5 bases short, with 3 bases between. This CDR3 has 12 amino acids. Germline V gene lookup returns CDR1 SEHNR and CDR2 FQNEAQ (reference sequence). CDR3 amino acids: CASSLVDQPQHF. DNA for the CDR3: TGTGCCAGCAGCTTAGTCGATCAGCCCCAGCATTTT.

The gene calls are TRBV5-4 and TRBJ2-5; 7 bases map to TRBD1. Germline trimming cut 2 bases from V and 2 bases from J; bases unmatched to any gene: 9. This CDR3 is built from 16 residues. The V gene's germline CDR1 is SGHNT and CDR2 YYREEE (reference sequence). The CDR3 loop reads CASSFSSRGHQETQYF. The CDR3 bases are TGTGCCAGCAGCTTCTCATCGAGGGGGCATCAAGAGACCCAGTACTTC.

The chain uses TRBV2 and TRBJ2-1, with a tentative D call TRBD2 (6 bases). V dropped 7 bases and J dropped 5 bases, with 12 bases sitting between them. CDR1 SNHLY and CDR2 FYNNEI come from the germline V gene. The CDR3 sequence is 13 residues long. The DNA for the CDR3 is TGTGCCAGCAATTTAGGAGGGGACAATGAGCAGTTCTTC. The encoded protein is CASNLGGDNEQFF.

This chain joins TRBV7-3 and TRBJ2-3; D might be TRBD2 (6 bases). The CDR3 sequence is 15 residues long. Per germline, CDR1 SGHTA and CDR2 FQGTGA. V lost 5 bases and J 2 bases, leaving 14 bases between the germline ends. CDR3 residues: CASSPGGGPTDTQYF. DNA for the CDR3: TGTGCCAGCAGCCCCGGGGGAGGCCCCACAGATACGCAGTATTTT.